The 2 T cell receptor beta chains below were found in one sample sequenced in a study of shared clonotypes between healthy human individuals. This table comes from immunoSEQ multiplex PCR, and its TCRdb copy is limited to in-frame clones, with some not included. The sample lists about 1 million clones; approximately 72% were seen once. The sequencing input was memory CD4+ T cells sorted from blood. Subset denoted: CD45RA-negative fraction. The source of these receptors is a man between 18 and 35 years old in good health.

The rearrangement links TRBV7-2 to TRBJ2-7; D is undetermined. Germline V CDR1 and CDR2: SGHTA, FQGNSA. V lost 1 base, J lost 3 bases, and 16 bases lay in between. The CDR3 contains 16 residues. The CDR3 loop is CASSLVAGSWGYEQYF. CDR3 nucleotide sequence: TGTGCCAGCAGCTTAGTGGCTGGTAGCTGGGGCTACGAGCAGTACTTC. Using reference TRBV7-2 and TRBJ2-7 for the parts outside the CDR3, the full variable domain is GAGVSQSPSNKVTEKGKDVELRCDPISGHTALYWYRQSLGQGLEFLIYFQGNSAPDKSGLPSDRFSAERTGGSVSTLTIQRTQQEDSAVYLCASSLVAGSWGYEQYFGPGTRLTVT.

The rearrangement links TRBV30 to TRBJ2-5; D gene uncertain. Near its end, the DNA agrees better with TRBJ2-7, so the J call may be wrong. The CDR3 is 12 amino acids. CDR1 GTSNPN and CDR2 SVGIG come from the germline V gene (reference sequence). DNA of the CDR3: TGTGCCTGGAGAAAGACCGAGTACGAGCAGTACTTC. Translated: CAWRKTEYEQYF.